What follows are 19 T cell receptor beta chains derived from one specimen sequenced in a study of blood T cell repertoires in COVID-19. Repertoires were generated with immunoSEQ multiplex PCR, while TCRdb's copy carries only in-frame clones and drops some. The table records over 200,000 clones, about nine tenths of them present only once. The material sequenced was peripheral blood. The source is a man younger than 45 with COVID-19, enrolled during active disease.

J is TRBJ1-4 and V is TRBV5-1; maybe TRBD1 (6 bases). Trimming took off 7 bases at V and 7 bases at J, with 17 bases between the two ends. CDR3 size: 14 residues. Germline CDR1 and CDR2: SGHRS and YFSETQ. The CDR3, as DNA: TGCGCCAGCTCCCAGGGGCCCGACCGTGAAAAACTGTTTTTT. It is translated as CASSQGPDREKLFF. Drawing the rest from reference TRBV5-1 and TRBJ1-4, the complete variable domain is KAGVTQTPRYLIKTRGQQVTLSCSPISGHRSVSWYQQTPGQGLQFLFEYFSETQRNKGNFPGRFSGRQFSNSRSEMNVSTLELGDSALYLCASSQGPDREKLFFGSGTQLSVL.

This chain joins TRBV5-6 and TRBJ2-1, with a possible D match to TRBD2 (5 bases). Looked up from germline, CDR1 is SGHDT and CDR2 is YYEEEE. This CDR3 has 17 residues. The V end was cut by 6 bases, the J end by 0 bases, with 19 bases between. The CDR3 loop is CASNPESGPTSYNEQFF. The CDR3 nucleotides read TGTGCCAGCAACCCTGAAAGCGGACCGACCTCCTACAATGAGCAGTTCTTC.

V and J are TRBV5-4 and TRBJ2-5; perhaps TRBD2 as D (6 bases). The CDR3 contains 14 residues. Per germline, CDR1 SGHNT and CDR2 YYREEE (reference sequence). V gave up 8 bases and J gave up 1 base, with 15 bases separating them. The CDR3 is CASRDRRGQETQYF. The DNA for the CDR3 is TGTGCCAGTAGAGACCGGAGGGGCCAAGAGACCCAGTACTTC.

The gene calls are TRBV18 and TRBJ1-6; 7 bases are a match to TRBD1. The germline gives CDR1 KGHSH, CDR2 LQKENI. V lost 3 bases and J lost 5; bases outside the gene matches: 4. This CDR3 has 15 residues. CDR3 sequence (DNA): TGTGCCAGCTCACCGCGGGACAGTGATAATTCACCCCTCCACTTT. This encodes CASSPRDSDNSPLHF. The variable domain in full, completed from reference TRBV18 and TRBJ1-6, reads NAGVMQNPRHLVRRRGQEARLRCSPMKGHSHVYWYRQLPEEGLKFMVYLQKENIIDESGMPKERFSAEFPKEGPSILRIQQVVRGDSAAYFCASSPRDSDNSPLHFGNGTRLTVT.

Here the CDR3 reads CASSPPLGQRNTEAFF. Written as DNA, the CDR3 is TGTGCCAGCAGCCCCCCATTGGGACAGAGGAACACTGAAGCTTTCTTT. The chain employs TRBV27 and TRBJ1-1; the match to TRBD1 covers 7 bases. This CDR3 is 16 amino acids long. CDR1 is MNHEY, CDR2 SMNVEV, per germline (reference sequence). The V gene end was trimmed by 6 bases and the J gene end by 1 base; junction bases not matched to a gene: 11.

The rearrangement uses TRBV19 and TRBJ2-3; 7 bases agree with TRBD1. The CDR3 is made up of 14 amino acids. Germline CDR1 is LNHDA and CDR2 is SQIVND (reference sequence). V gave up 4 bases and J gave up 0 bases; unmatched junction bases: 1. The CDR3 DNA reads TGTGCCAGTAGTAACAGGGGCAGCACAGATACGCAGTATTTT. It yields the protein CASSNRGSTDTQYF.

The chain is built from TRBV30 and TRBJ1-6; D is unclear. Between the trimmed V and J ends, which lost 2 bases and 4 bases, there was a span of 6 bases. The germline V gene encodes CDR1 GTSNPN and CDR2 SVGIG (reference sequence). CDR3 length equals 13 residues. CDR3 protein: CAWSPSYNSPLHF. The CDR3 DNA sequence: TGTGCCTGGAGTCCGAGTTATAATTCACCCCTCCACTTT.

This clone was counted a few times. The J gene is TRBJ2-7, the V gene TRBV7-2; TRBD1 matches 10 bases. The J segment lost 3 bases and the V segment lost 4 bases, leaving 3 bases of the junction unmatched. There are 14 residues in the CDR3. CDR1 is SGHTA, CDR2 FQGNSA, per germline. The CDR3 DNA is TGTGCCAGCAGCTCGGGACAGGGGAACTACGAGCAGTACTTC. It codes for CASSSGQGNYEQYF.

The chain is built from TRBV3-1 (or the pseudogene TRBV3-2) and TRBJ2-5; D is ambiguous. The germline gives CDR1 LGHDT, CDR2 YNNKEL (reference sequence). Trimming pared 0 bases from V and 7 bases from J, leaving 9 bases between. The CDR3 spans 13 residues. The CDR3 here is CASSQDGPRTQYF. DNA for the CDR3: TGTGCCAGCAGCCAAGATGGCCCCCGGACCCAGTACTTC.

The V and J genes are TRBV15 and TRBJ1-3; no clear D. The CDR3 is made up of 13 amino acids. CDR1 and CDR2 (germline): LNHNV, YYDKDF (reference sequence). Trimming took 5 bases from V and 0 from J, leaving 5 bases between them. The CDR3 bases are TGTGCCACCAGCCAGGACTCTGGAAACACCATATATTTT. Amino acid sequence: CATSQDSGNTIYF.

The V call is TRBV2, the J call TRBJ2-2; TRBD2 matches at 7 bases. The germline gives CDR1 SNHLY, CDR2 FYNNEI. The CDR3 extends over 15 amino acids. Trimming took 5 bases from V and 5 from J; bases not matched to a gene: 8. CDR3 in amino acids: CASSREGRITGELFF. The DNA for the CDR3 is TGTGCCAGCAGTAGGGAGGGAAGGATAACCGGGGAGCTGTTTTTT. Together with reference TRBV2 and TRBJ2-2, the CDR3 gives the full variable domain: EPEVTQTPSHQVTQMGQEVILRCVPISNHLYFYWYRQILGQKVEFLVSFYNNEISEKSEIFDDQFSVERPDGSNFTLKIRSTKLEDSAMYFCASSREGRITGELFFGEGSRLTVL.

This sequence joins TRBV28 and TRBJ2-3, with 7 positions matching TRBD2. Germline CDR1 MDHEN, CDR2 SYDVKM. This CDR3 is built from 15 residues. Trimming removed 4 bases from V and 2 bases from J; junction bases left unmatched: 6. The CDR3: CASSWPSGATDTQYF. The CDR3 region has the DNA TGTGCCAGCAGTTGGCCTAGCGGAGCCACAGATACGCAGTATTTT.

The rearrangement joins TRBV6-1 to TRBJ1-5; D may be TRBD1 (5 bases). Germline lookup yields CDR1 MNHNS and CDR2 SASEGT. Trimming removed 0 bases from V and 5 bases from J, with 11 bases in between. CDR3 size: 15 residues. In DNA form, the CDR3 reads TGTGCCAGCAGTGAAGCGGGGGGTACAGATCAGCCCCAGCATTTT. Its translation: CASSEAGGTDQPQHF.

This chain joins TRBV12-5 and TRBJ2-1; 7 bases are a match to TRBD1. CDR1 and CDR2 (germline): LGHNT, FRNRAP. V shed 5 bases, J shed 9 bases, and the junction held 7 bases outside the gene matches. The CDR3 loop spans 13 amino acids. Written as DNA, the CDR3 is TGTGCTAGTGGTCCGGGGACAGCCGGTGAGCAGTTCTTC. This codes for CASGPGTAGEQFF.

V and J are TRBV3-1 (or the pseudogene TRBV3-2) and TRBJ2-4, with TRBD2 matching 10 bases. The CDR3 sequence is 16 residues long. Trimming at V came to 4 bases and at J to 0 bases, leaving 3 bases not matched to a gene. Germline V CDR1 and CDR2: LGHDT, YNNKEL (reference sequence). The CDR3 spells CASSLSSGRAKNIQYF. The CDR3 DNA follows: TGTGCCAGCAGCCTCTCTAGCGGGAGAGCCAAAAACATTCAGTACTTC.

The chain joins TRBV5-1 to TRBJ1-2, with 7 bases that match TRBD1. The CDR3 contains 15 residues. Germline V gene data show CDR1 as SGHRS and CDR2 as YFSETQ. V was clipped by 0 bases and J by 2 bases; unmatched bases: 4. The CDR3 DNA is TGCGCCAGCAGCTTGGAAGGGACAGCCAACTATGGCTACACCTTC. This codes for CASSLEGTANYGYTF.

The rearrangement links TRBV18 to TRBJ1-5; 11 bases are a match to TRBD1. The CDR3 runs 14 residues. CDR1 is KGHSH and CDR2 is LQKENI in the germline V gene. V trimming: 2 bases; J trimming: 7 bases; junction bases outside the gene matches: 1. This chain's CDR3 is CASSPGTGGQPQHF. CDR3 DNA sequence: TGTGCCAGCTCACCAGGGACAGGGGGACAGCCCCAGCATTTT.

This chain connects TRBV13 to TRBJ2-6; D not resolved. This CDR3 has 16 amino acids. V shed 0 bases and J shed 0 bases, with 6 bases lying between them. The germline CDR1 and CDR2 sequences are PRHDT and FYEKMQ (reference sequence). The CDR3 loop is CASSLGPISGANVLTF. In nucleotides, the CDR3 is TGTGCCAGCAGCTTAGGTCCCATCTCTGGGGCCAACGTCCTGACTTTC.

The V gene is TRBV2, the J gene TRBJ1-1; no firm D call. The V and J ends lost 7 bases and 4 bases respectively, with 16 bases between them. CDR1 and CDR2 (germline): SNHLY, FYNNEI. The CDR3 consists of 14 residues. Here the CDR3 reads CASTPQVSSTEAFF. The DNA for the CDR3 is TGTGCCAGCACTCCCCAGGTATCGAGCACTGAAGCTTTCTTT.